A single T cell receptor (beta chain) is shown here with its context. These data are taken from a study of technical replicates of blood from a handful of donors. The V gene lost 3 bases and the J gene lost 4 bases, with 6 bases spanning the gap. Germline V gene lookup returns CDR1 DFQATT and CDR2 SNEGSKA (reference sequence). This CDR3 is 11 amino acids long. Generated by immunoSEQ multiplex PCR, the TCRdb table keeps only in-frame clones and is missing some. The repertoire has approximately 70,000 clones, roughly 96% of them found once; the top ten carry 0.2% to 0.25%. This clonotype was obtained from a human donor in good health. The sample consisted of T cells isolated from PBMCs. The V call is TRBV20-1, the J call TRBJ2-5; D remains ambiguous. In DNA form, the CDR3 reads TGCAGTGCTAGCACTCGAGAGACCCAGTACTTC. Its protein product is CSASTRETQYF.